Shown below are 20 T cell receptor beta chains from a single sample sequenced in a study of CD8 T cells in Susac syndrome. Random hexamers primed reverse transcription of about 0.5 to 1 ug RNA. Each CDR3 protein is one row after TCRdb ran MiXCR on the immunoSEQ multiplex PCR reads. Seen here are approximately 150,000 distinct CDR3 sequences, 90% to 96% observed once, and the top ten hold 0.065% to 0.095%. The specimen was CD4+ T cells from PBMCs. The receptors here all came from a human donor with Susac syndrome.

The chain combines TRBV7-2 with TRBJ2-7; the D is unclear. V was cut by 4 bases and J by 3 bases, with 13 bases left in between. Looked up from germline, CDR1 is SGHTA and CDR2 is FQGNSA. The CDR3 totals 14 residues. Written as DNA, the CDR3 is TGTGCCAGCAGCTCACCGACTGTTTACTACGAGCAGTACTTC. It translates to CASSSPTVYYEQYF.

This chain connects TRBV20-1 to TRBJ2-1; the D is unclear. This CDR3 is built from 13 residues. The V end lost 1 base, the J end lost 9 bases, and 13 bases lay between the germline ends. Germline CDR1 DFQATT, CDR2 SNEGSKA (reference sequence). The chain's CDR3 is CSARVLARGEQFF. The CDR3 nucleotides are TGCAGTGCTAGAGTTCTCGCGCGCGGTGAGCAGTTCTTC.

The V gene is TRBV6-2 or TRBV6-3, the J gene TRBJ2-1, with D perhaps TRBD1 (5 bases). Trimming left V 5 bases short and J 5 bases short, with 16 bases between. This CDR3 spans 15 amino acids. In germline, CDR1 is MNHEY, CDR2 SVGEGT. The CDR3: CASSTGPGSHNEQFF. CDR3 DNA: TGTGCCAGCAGTACAGGACCCGGATCCCACAATGAGCAGTTCTTC.

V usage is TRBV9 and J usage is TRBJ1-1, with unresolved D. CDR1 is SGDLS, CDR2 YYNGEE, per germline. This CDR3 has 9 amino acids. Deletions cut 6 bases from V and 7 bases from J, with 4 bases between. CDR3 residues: CASKSEAFF. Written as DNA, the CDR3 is TGTGCCAGCAAGAGTGAAGCTTTCTTT.

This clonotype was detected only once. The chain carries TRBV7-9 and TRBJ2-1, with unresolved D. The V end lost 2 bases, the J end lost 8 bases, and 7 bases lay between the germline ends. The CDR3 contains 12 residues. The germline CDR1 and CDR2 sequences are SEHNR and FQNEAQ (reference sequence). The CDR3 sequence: CASSLMNDEQFF. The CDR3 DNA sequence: TGTGCCAGCAGCTTAATGAACGATGAGCAGTTCTTC.

CDR3 bases: TGTGCCAGCAGCTTAGCGGGGACAGAATACAATGAGCAGTTCTTC. Translation: CASSLAGTEYNEQFF. This rearrangement joins TRBV7-9 to TRBJ2-1, with TRBD1 identical over 7 bases. V shed 0 bases and J 4 bases; nucleotides not matched to a gene: 3. Looked up from germline, CDR1 is SEHNR and CDR2 is FQNEAQ (reference sequence). The CDR3 has 15 amino acids.

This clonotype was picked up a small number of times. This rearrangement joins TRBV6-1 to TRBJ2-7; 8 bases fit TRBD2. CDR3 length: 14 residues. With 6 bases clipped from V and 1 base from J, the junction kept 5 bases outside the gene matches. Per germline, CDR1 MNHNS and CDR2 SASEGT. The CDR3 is CASRRGVGSYEQYF. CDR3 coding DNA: TGTGCCAGCAGGCGGGGGGTAGGATCCTACGAGCAGTACTTC.

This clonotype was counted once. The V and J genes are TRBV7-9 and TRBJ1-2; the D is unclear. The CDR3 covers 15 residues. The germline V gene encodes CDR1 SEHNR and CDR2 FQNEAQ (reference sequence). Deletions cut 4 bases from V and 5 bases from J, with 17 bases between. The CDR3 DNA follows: TGTGCCAGCAGCTCAGCCGGGAATCGGAGGTATGGCTACACCTTC. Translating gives CASSSAGNRRYGYTF.

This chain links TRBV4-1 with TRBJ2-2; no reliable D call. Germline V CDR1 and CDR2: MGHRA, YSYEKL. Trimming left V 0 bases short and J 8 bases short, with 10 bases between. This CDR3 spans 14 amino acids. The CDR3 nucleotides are TGCGCCAGCAGCCAAGATGATAGATCTGGGGAGCTGTTTTTT. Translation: CASSQDDRSGELFF.

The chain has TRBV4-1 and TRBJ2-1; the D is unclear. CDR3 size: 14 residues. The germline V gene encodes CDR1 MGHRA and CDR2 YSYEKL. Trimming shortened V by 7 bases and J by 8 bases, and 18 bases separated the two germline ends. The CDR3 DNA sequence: TGCGCCAGCAAGAGGAGAGGCCTCGGTGATGAGCAGTTCTTC. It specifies CASKRRGLGDEQFF.

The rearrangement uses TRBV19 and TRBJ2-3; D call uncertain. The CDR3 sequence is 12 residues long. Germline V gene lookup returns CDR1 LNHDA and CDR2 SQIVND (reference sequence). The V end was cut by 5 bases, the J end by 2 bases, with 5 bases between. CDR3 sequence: CASSPNTDTQYF. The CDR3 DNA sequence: TGTGCCAGTAGTCCCAACACAGATACGCAGTATTTT. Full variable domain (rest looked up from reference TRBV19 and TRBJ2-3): DGGITQSPKYLFRKEGQNVTLSCEQNLNHDAMYWYRQDPGQGLRLIYYSQIVNDFQKGDIAEGYSVSREKKESFPLTVTSAQKNPTAFYLCASSPNTDTQYFGPGTRLTVL.

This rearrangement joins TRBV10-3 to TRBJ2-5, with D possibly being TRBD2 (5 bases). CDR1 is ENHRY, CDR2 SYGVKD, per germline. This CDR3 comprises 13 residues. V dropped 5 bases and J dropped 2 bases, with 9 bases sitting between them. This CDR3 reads CAISPSGQETQYF. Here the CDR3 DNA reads TGTGCCATCAGTCCCAGCGGTCAAGAGACCCAGTACTTC.

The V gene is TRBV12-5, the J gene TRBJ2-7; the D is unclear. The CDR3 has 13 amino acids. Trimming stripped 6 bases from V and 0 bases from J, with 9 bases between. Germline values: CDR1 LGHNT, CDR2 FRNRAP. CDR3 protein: CASGLDDSYEQYF. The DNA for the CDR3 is TGTGCTAGTGGCCTAGACGACTCCTACGAGCAGTACTTC.

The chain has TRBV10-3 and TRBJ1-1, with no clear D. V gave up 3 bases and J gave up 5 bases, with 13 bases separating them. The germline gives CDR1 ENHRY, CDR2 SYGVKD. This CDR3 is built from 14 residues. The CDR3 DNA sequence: TGTGCCATCAGTGAATTAACAGCACCTACTGAAGCTTTCTTT. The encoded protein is CAISELTAPTEAFF.

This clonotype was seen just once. The chain's CDR3 is CASSLFKGNTIYF. DNA of the CDR3: TGTGCCAGCAGCTTATTTAAGGGAAACACCATATATTTT. This sequence joins TRBV7-9 and TRBJ1-3, with D unresolved. V dropped 2 bases and J dropped 4 bases, with 6 bases sitting between them. CDR3 size: 13 residues. From germline, CDR1 is SEHNR and CDR2 FQNEAQ (reference sequence).

DNA for the CDR3: TGTGCCAGCAGCTTGGGGCTTAGCACAGATACGCAGTATTTT. Translation: CASSLGLSTDTQYF. The chain links TRBV7-3 to TRBJ2-3, with D maybe TRBD1 (5 bases). Germline CDR1 is SGHTA and CDR2 is FQGTGA. The V end lost 3 bases, the J end lost 0 bases, and 7 bases lay between the germline ends. The CDR3 covers 14 residues.

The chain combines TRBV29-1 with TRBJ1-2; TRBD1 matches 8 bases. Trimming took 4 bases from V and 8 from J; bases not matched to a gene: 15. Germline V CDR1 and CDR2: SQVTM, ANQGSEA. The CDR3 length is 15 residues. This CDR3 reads CSVGDQGATLRGYTF. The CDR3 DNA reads TGCAGCGTTGGGGACCAGGGGGCTACGCTGAGGGGCTACACCTTC.

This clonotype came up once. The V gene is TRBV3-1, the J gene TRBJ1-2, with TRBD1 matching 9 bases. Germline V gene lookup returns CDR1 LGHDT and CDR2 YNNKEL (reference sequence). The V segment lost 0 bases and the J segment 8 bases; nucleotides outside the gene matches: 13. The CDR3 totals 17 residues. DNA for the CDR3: TGTGCCAGCAGCCAAGAATGGGACAGGGACCGTCGATTCGGCTACACCTTC. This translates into CASSQEWDRDRRFGYTF.

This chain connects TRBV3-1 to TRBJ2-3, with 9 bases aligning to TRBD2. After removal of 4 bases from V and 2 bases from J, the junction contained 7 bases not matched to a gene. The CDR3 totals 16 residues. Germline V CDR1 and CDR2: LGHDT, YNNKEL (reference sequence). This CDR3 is CASSPQIAGDTDTQYF. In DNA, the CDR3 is TGTGCCAGCAGCCCGCAGATAGCGGGGGACACAGATACGCAGTATTTT.

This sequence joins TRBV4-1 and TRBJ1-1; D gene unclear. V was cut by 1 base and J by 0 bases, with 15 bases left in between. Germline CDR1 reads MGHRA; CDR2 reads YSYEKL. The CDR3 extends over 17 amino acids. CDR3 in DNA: TGCGCCAGCAGCCAAGTGGGAGGGCAGGTACTGAACACTGAAGCTTTCTTT. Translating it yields CASSQVGGQVLNTEAFF.